This TCR beta chain appears in the sequencing data of a study of T cells in Graves' hyperthyroidism and ophthalmopathy (dated by TCRdb to about 2019). Context from the whole study: Peripheral blood was sampled at the time of initial diagnosis, prior to any treatment. The study also compared thyroid tissue and blood T-cell repertoires from more than five Graves' hyperthyroidism patients. Whether ophthalmopathy could be predicted prospectively was tested in an independent validation cohort made up of fewer than 20 hyperthyroidism patients plus 17 patients who later progressed to ophthalmopathy. Following sampling, methimazole starting at 30 mg daily was given to hyperthyroidism patients, and high-dose intravenous methylprednisolone was given to ophthalmopathy patients. The paper reports TCR Vbeta CDR3 sequencing of approximately 140 peripheral blood samples: some 41 ophthalmopathy, 75 to 80 hyperthyroidism and around 17 progressor patients. To identify distinguishing TCR V-J signatures, a discovery cohort of around 100 patients was used, comprising 40 to 45 with Graves' ophthalmopathy and roughly 60 with stable Graves' hyperthyroidism. The roughly 90 discovery patients were divided at random into training and test sets in a 7:3 ratio. General findings and caveats noted by the study authors: Most expanded thyroid clonotypes (frequency above 0.001) were also detected in blood, suggesting blood repertoires may reflect thyroid immune responses. A model built on a 13 V-J signature distinguished ophthalmopathy from stable hyperthyroidism, reaching about 88% sensitivity and about 81% specificity in cross-validation and 80%/75% in testing. During validation, the model predicted progression to ophthalmopathy a median of about 6.5 months ahead of onset, with around 71% sensitivity and around 73% specificity. No statistical method was used to set the sample size in advance, and investigators knew the group allocation.

A word on this clonotype: Its antigen specificity is not known. Per-base qualities were not stored, and no clone one base away is much larger.

The TCR beta CDR3 regions were amplified from the RNA transcripts. A first-round RT-PCR of the TCR CDR3 used the HTBI primer set with the Qiagen OneStep RT-PCR kit. The libraries were constructed in a second round of multiplex PCR and then size-selected and purified. Paired-end sequencing of the libraries was performed with 100 bp reads on an Illumina HiSeq2000. The paper's data handling went like this. Raw data were processed with SOAPnuke, discarding reads with adapters, uncalled bases, mean Phred below 15, or no exact constant-primer or identifier match. COPE v1.2.5 was used to merge the high-quality paired reads, and each unique nucleotide sequence was defined as a clonotype. MiTCR v1.1 was used to align clonotypes to the IMGT TRBV, TRBD and TRBJ reference segments. The analysis was restricted to V-J combinations with a frequency above 0.0001, which together covered 99.2% of the repertoires. The TCS score was defined as F50 (clonal expansion) divided by E x V (chaos), with BLOSUM62-based TCRdist calculated between CDR3 peptides within each V-J. Welch's t-statistics and random forest reduced just over 500 V-J features to 10 to 15, which were used in a naive Bayes classifier (R e1071). Clones were called with MiXCR by TCRdb after fastp trimmed the public reads at Q25, and only in-frame beta chains were retained. All rows with the same CDR3 protein become a single entry with the most common DNA and genes. None of the V and J calls come from the authors' own analysis; TCRdb made them. This sample comprises around 440,000 distinct CDR3 sequences, around 16% of them detected only once. The ten largest clonotypes hold 13% to 15% of the sample.

CDR1 MRHNA and CDR2 SNTAGT were looked up in the germline V gene. The CDR3, cysteine through phenylalanine, is 20 amino acids long. Only the CDR3 part of the read is kept: 60 bases, read in frame from the first base. V loses 8 bases, J loses 2 bases, and the germline ends lie 31 bases apart. Stable Graves' hyperthyroidism was defined as no progression to ophthalmopathy during 18 months of follow-up. Hyperthyroidism patients were newly diagnosed, with disease duration under 2 months, and aged 18 to 65 years. The study excluded patients with uncontrolled infections, other autoimmune diseases, pregnancy or lactation. Diagnoses relied on clinical symptoms, serum thyroxine and TRAb, thyroid ultrasound and orbital computed tomography. PBMCs were separated from under 12 ml of fresh peripheral blood using Ficoll-Paque density gradient centrifugation. Total RNA was extracted using Trizol reagent, and RNA quality was assessed on an Agilent 2100 Bioanalyzer.

This clonotype originated in a woman under 30 with Graves' hyperthyroidism. Input material: blood. The rearrangement joined TRBV6-4 to TRBJ1-5; no D gene is confidently identified. The CDR3 reads as follows: CASGLAIFIRPNVRNQPQHF. The DNA sequence follows: TGTGCCAGCGGCCTAGCGATCTTCATCAGGCCAAACGTCCGCAATCAGCCCCAGCATTTT.